This T cell receptor beta chain was sequenced during a study of blood T cell repertoires in COVID-19. Study as a whole: The origin of the acute and convalescent COVID-19 samples was the United States, Italy and Spain.

CDR1 is ENHRY, CDR2 SYGVKD, per germline. This CDR3 is 14 amino acids long. J lost 3 bases, V lost 11 bases, and 10 bases had no gene match. Profiled with immunoSEQ multiplex PCR; TCRdb holds only in-frame clones, not every one. The profile shows hundreds of thousands of clones, under 90% of them singletons. V is TRBV10-3 and J is TRBJ2-3; 8 bases match TRBD1. Sequenced input: PBMCs or T cells enriched from blood (not recorded which). The TCR was taken from a woman aged 45-65 years who had been exposed to COVID-19. The CDR3 nucleotides are TGTGCCTCCTCTACCGGGACAGGAACAGATACGCAGTATTTT. Its protein product is CASSTGTGTDTQYF.